These 25 T cell receptor beta chains were sequenced from one sample in a study of CD8+ T cells in alopecia areata. Investigators isolated RNA and reverse transcribed it into cDNA to act as the sequencing template. The data were produced by immunoSEQ multiplex PCR, yet TCRdb's version contains in-frame clones alone and is incomplete. The table has 120,000 to 150,000 clones, around 82% seen once. Treatment noted: oral pan-JAK inhibitor, 5-10 mg twice daily. This specimen was CD8+ T cells sorted from blood, taken at week 4, from a patient treated with tofacitinib. The receptors were gathered from a human donor with alopecia areata.

This chain joins TRBV7-9 and TRBJ2-1; D not resolved. CDR1 is SEHNR and CDR2 is FQNEAQ in the germline V gene (reference sequence). This CDR3 is built from 16 residues. Trimming took off 3 bases at V and 0 bases at J, with 12 bases between the two ends. The CDR3 sequence: CASSFQTLSSYNEQFF. The CDR3 region has the DNA TGTGCCAGCAGCTTTCAGACCCTAAGCTCCTACAATGAGCAGTTCTTC.

The rearrangement uses TRBV7-9 and TRBJ1-1, with TRBD1 as a possible D gene (5 bases). The CDR3 length is 13 residues. The V end lost 2 bases, the J end lost 3 bases, and 7 bases lay between the germline ends. Germline V gene lookup returns CDR1 SEHNR and CDR2 FQNEAQ (reference sequence). The CDR3 bases are TGTGCCAGCAGCTTAATAGGGGACACTGAAGCTTTCTTT. It is translated as CASSLIGDTEAFF.

The rearrangement joins TRBV29-1 to TRBJ1-2, with 9 bases fitting TRBD1. The CDR3 consists of 15 residues. In germline, CDR1 is SQVTM, CDR2 ANQGSEA. The junction had 14 bases not matched to a gene; V was cut back by 7 bases and J by 5 bases. CDR3 nucleotides: TGCAGCGCCGGGACAGGGCGTCGAAGTGGGTATGGCTACACCTTC. Encoded protein: CSAGTGRRSGYGYTF.

The chain couples TRBV5-4 to TRBJ2-7; D might be TRBD2 (6 bases). From germline, CDR1 is SGHNT and CDR2 YYREEE (reference sequence). The CDR3 is 16 residues long. Between the trimmed V and J ends, which lost 6 bases and 2 bases, there was a span of 21 bases. CDR3: CASTSSSPSDPYEQYF. The CDR3, as DNA: TGTGCCAGCACCTCATCCAGCCCTAGCGATCCCTACGAGCAGTACTTC. The variable domain in full, completed from reference TRBV5-4 and TRBJ2-7, reads ETGVTQSPTHLIKTRGQQVTLRCSSQSGHNTVSWYQQALGQGPQFIFQYYREEENGRGNFPPRFSGLQFPNYSSELNVNALELDDSALYLCASTSSSPSDPYEQYFGPGTRLTVT.

V is TRBV10-3 and J is TRBJ2-2; D gene ambiguous. Between the trimmed V and J ends, which lost 6 bases and 5 bases, there was a span of 13 bases. There are 14 residues in the CDR3. CDR1 is ENHRY, CDR2 SYGVKD, per germline. The CDR3 loop is CAISHPGDTGELFF. CDR3 in DNA: TGTGCCATCAGCCATCCAGGAGATACCGGGGAGCTGTTTTTT.

This chain uses TRBV6-5 with TRBJ2-2; 11 bases fit TRBD2. The CDR3 covers 15 residues. CDR1 is MNHEY, CDR2 SVGAGI, per germline. With 10 bases clipped from V and 4 bases from J, the junction kept 8 bases outside the gene matches. The CDR3 loop is CATMPGLAATGELFF. The CDR3 DNA reads TGTGCCACCATGCCGGGACTAGCGGCCACCGGGGAGCTGTTTTTT.

This clone was observed a handful of times. This sequence joins TRBV4-1 and TRBJ2-7; D is unclear. Germline lookup yields CDR1 MGHRA and CDR2 YSYEKL. V was shortened by 3 bases and J by 2 bases, with 8 bases between the two germline ends. The CDR3 is 13 residues long. The CDR3 protein is CASSQAGAYEQYF. As DNA, the CDR3 is TGCGCCAGCAGCCAGGCAGGAGCCTACGAGCAGTACTTC.

V gene TRBV4-3 combines with J gene TRBJ2-3; maybe TRBD1 (5 bases). The CDR3 is 15 residues long. Trimming removed 1 base from V and 4 bases from J, with 12 bases in between. Germline V gene lookup returns CDR1 LGHNA and CDR2 YSLEER. The CDR3 sequence is CASSQGQGDSDTQYF. CDR3 nucleotide sequence: TGCGCCAGCAGCCAAGGGCAGGGTGATTCAGATACGCAGTATTTT.

The sample holds one count of this clone. CDR3 DNA sequence: TGTGCCAGCAGCTTAAGCGCCCGGGGGTCTAATGAAAAACTGTTTTTT. Its protein is CASSLSARGSNEKLFF. The chain has TRBV7-2 and TRBJ1-4; D perhaps matches TRBD1 (5 bases). CDR1 and CDR2 from the germline V gene are SGHTA and FQGNSA. This CDR3 spans 16 amino acids. V lost 2 bases to trimming and J lost 3 bases, with 13 bases between them.

This sequence joins TRBV6-5 and TRBJ1-1, with 8 bases aligning to TRBD1. From germline, CDR1 is MNHEY and CDR2 SVGAGI. Unmatched junction bases numbered 4, after V lost 6 bases and J lost 1 base. CDR3 length: 14 residues. The CDR3 bases are TGTGCCAGCAGCCGACAGGGGCCGAACACTGAAGCTTTCTTT. It is translated as CASSRQGPNTEAFF.

The gene calls are TRBV7-9 and TRBJ2-1; D may be TRBD2 (6 bases). The germline V and J ends were trimmed by 5 bases and 3 bases, with 14 bases remaining between them. Germline lookup yields CDR1 SEHNR and CDR2 FQNEAQ (reference sequence). This CDR3 has 15 residues. CDR3 DNA sequence: TGTGCCAGCAGCCCCCGGGACTCGATCTACAATGAGCAGTTCTTC. It translates to CASSPRDSIYNEQFF.

CDR3 protein: CASSLGQHYGYTF. In DNA, the CDR3 is TGTGCCAGCAGCTTAGGACAGCACTATGGCTACACCTTC. V gene TRBV13 combines with J gene TRBJ1-2; D gene unclear. CDR1 and CDR2 (germline): PRHDT, FYEKMQ (reference sequence). Trimming took off 0 bases at V and 3 bases at J, with 5 bases between the two ends. This CDR3 spans 13 amino acids. The full variable domain, completed using reference TRBV13 and TRBJ1-2, is AAGVIQSPRHLIKEKRETATLKCYPIPRHDTVYWYQQGPGQDPQFLISFYEKMQSDKGSIPDRFSAQQFSDYHSELNMSSLELGDSALYFCASSLGQHYGYTFGSGTRLTVV.

The V and J genes are TRBV10-3 and TRBJ1-1, with no clear D. Germline V gene data show CDR1 as ENHRY and CDR2 as SYGVKD. This CDR3 region has 14 residues. V was pared by 0 bases and J by 3 bases, with 8 bases between. CDR3 DNA: TGTGCCATCAGTGAGTCGGTCGGATACACTGAAGCTTTCTTT. Translation: CAISESVGYTEAFF.

The J gene is TRBJ2-5, the V gene TRBV11-2, with unresolved D. The CDR3 is made up of 11 amino acids. The V gene lost 5 bases and the J gene lost 4 bases, with 5 bases spanning the gap. Germline V CDR1 and CDR2: SGHAT, FQNNGV. CDR3 amino acids: CASSHRETQYF. Here the CDR3 DNA reads TGTGCCAGCAGCCACCGAGAGACCCAGTACTTC.

The J gene is TRBJ1-5, the V gene TRBV2; D gene uncertain. The CDR3 extends over 13 amino acids. The germline gives CDR1 SNHLY, CDR2 FYNNEI. The ends were cut back, 6 bases at V and 0 bases at J, with 6 bases in the middle. This chain's CDR3 is CASSRISNQPQHF. The CDR3 DNA reads as TGTGCCAGCAGCCGGATTAGCAATCAGCCCCAGCATTTT.

The chain has TRBV7-2 and TRBJ2-3; TRBD2 aligns across 10 bases. The CDR3 runs 15 residues. Trimming at V came to 7 bases and at J to 5 bases, leaving 9 bases not matched to a gene. The germline gives CDR1 SGHTA, CDR2 FQGNSA. The CDR3 protein is CASKLLAGGQDTQYF. For the CDR3, the DNA is TGTGCCAGCAAACTATTAGCGGGGGGCCAAGATACGCAGTATTTT.

The chain employs TRBV10-3 and TRBJ2-7; weak D call: TRBD2 (6 bases). The CDR3 spans 16 residues. Trimming pared 2 bases from V and 0 bases from J, leaving 14 bases between. Germline V gene sequence: CDR1 ENHRY, CDR2 SYGVKD. CDR3 DNA: TGTGCCATCAGTGAGGCTCCGCGGGAAACCTCCTACGAGCAGTACTTC. This encodes CAISEAPRETSYEQYF.

The chain joins TRBV2 to TRBJ2-7; 9 nucleotides line up with TRBD1. J was trimmed by 4 bases and V by 6 bases; bases with no gene match: 7. CDR1 and CDR2 (germline): SNHLY, FYNNEI. This CDR3 region has 14 residues. CDR3 sequence: CASSDRDREYEQYF. CDR3 coding DNA: TGTGCCAGCAGCGACCGGGACAGGGAATACGAGCAGTACTTC.

V usage is TRBV2 and J usage is TRBJ2-7; D may be TRBD1 (6 bases). Germline V gene data show CDR1 as SNHLY and CDR2 as FYNNEI. The V gene lost 5 bases and the J gene lost 2 bases, with 13 bases spanning the gap. This CDR3 is 14 amino acids long. CDR3 DNA: TGTGCCAGCAGTTTCGTAGGGGGACCCTACGAGCAGTACTTC. Protein: CASSFVGGPYEQYF.

The table lists this clone with a few counts. The J gene is TRBJ2-3, the V gene TRBV7-9, with 7 bases lining up with TRBD2. Germline-derived CDR1 and CDR2 are SEHNR and FQNEAQ (reference sequence). The CDR3 extends over 15 amino acids. V was clipped by 2 bases and J by 3 bases; unmatched bases: 5. CDR3 coding DNA: TGTGCCAGCAGCTTAAGCGGGGAGGGGACAGATACGCAGTATTTT. Its protein product is CASSLSGEGTDTQYF.

The J gene is TRBJ2-1, the V gene TRBV2; 8 bases map to TRBD1. The CDR3 is 15 amino acids. With 9 bases clipped from V and 4 bases from J, the junction kept 11 bases outside the gene matches. Germline V lookup: CDR1 SNHLY, CDR2 FYNNEI. In DNA, the CDR3 is TGTGCCAGAACGAATCCGGACAGGGAGTACAATGAGCAGTTCTTC. It encodes CARTNPDREYNEQFF. Full variable domain (missing parts from reference TRBV2 and TRBJ2-1): EPEVTQTPSHQVTQMGQEVILRCVPISNHLYFYWYRQILGQKVEFLVSFYNNEISEKSEIFDDQFSVERPDGSNFTLKIRSTKLEDSAMYFCARTNPDREYNEQFFGPGTRLTVL.

This clone was picked up one time. This chain uses TRBV4-1 with TRBJ1-6; no reliable D call. V lost 4 bases and J lost 7, with 8 bases in between. The CDR3 covers 13 residues. Germline assignment: CDR1 MGHRA and CDR2 YSYEKL. The CDR3 DNA is TGCGCCAGCAGCCCGGCCGGGAATTCACCCCTCCACTTT. Translated, it gives CASSPAGNSPLHF.

This clone came up a few times. The chain joins TRBV7-9 to TRBJ2-5; D ambiguous. This CDR3 contains 14 residues. With 2 bases removed from V and 3 bases from J, the gap between germline ends came to 10 bases. Per germline, CDR1 SEHNR and CDR2 FQNEAQ (reference sequence). CDR3 loop: CASSLLKGEETQYF. The CDR3 nucleotides read TGTGCCAGCAGCTTATTGAAGGGTGAAGAGACCCAGTACTTC.

This sequence joins TRBV27 and TRBJ1-5, with TRBD1 matching over 9 bases. V lost 10 bases and J lost 3; bases outside the gene matches: 7. The CDR3 spans 14 residues. Germline V gene sequence: CDR1 MNHEY, CDR2 SMNVEV (reference sequence). The CDR3 DNA reads as TGTGCCACACGACGGACAGGGGCCAATCAGCCCCAGCATTTT. Residues: CATRRTGANQPQHF.

The rearrangement uses TRBV7-9 and TRBJ2-7; a weak D match, TRBD2 (6 bases). The length of the CDR3 is 15 residues. Trimming shortened V by 5 bases and J by 0 bases, and 14 bases separated the two germline ends. In germline, CDR1 is SEHNR, CDR2 FQNEAQ (reference sequence). CDR3 DNA sequence: TGTGCCAGCAGCACCATCGGCGGGGCCTCCTACGAGCAGTACTTC. Protein product: CASSTIGGASYEQYF.